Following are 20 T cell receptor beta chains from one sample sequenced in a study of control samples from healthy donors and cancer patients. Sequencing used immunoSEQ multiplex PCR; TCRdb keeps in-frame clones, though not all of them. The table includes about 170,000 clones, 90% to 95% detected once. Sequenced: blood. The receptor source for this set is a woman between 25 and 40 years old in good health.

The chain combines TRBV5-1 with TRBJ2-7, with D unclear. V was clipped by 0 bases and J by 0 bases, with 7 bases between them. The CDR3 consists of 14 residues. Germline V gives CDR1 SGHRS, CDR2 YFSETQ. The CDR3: CASSLGAPSYEQYF. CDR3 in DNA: TGCGCCAGCAGCTTGGGGGCCCCCTCCTACGAGCAGTACTTC.

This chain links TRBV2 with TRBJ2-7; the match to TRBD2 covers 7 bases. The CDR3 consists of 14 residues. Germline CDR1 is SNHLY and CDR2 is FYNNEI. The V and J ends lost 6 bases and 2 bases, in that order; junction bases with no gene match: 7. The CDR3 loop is CASRIAGATYEQYF. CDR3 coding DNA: TGTGCCAGCAGGATAGCGGGCGCTACCTACGAGCAGTACTTC.

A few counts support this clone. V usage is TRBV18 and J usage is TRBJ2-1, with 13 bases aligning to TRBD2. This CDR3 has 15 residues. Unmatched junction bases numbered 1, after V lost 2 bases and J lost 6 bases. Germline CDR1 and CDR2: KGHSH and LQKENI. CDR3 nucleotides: TGTGCCAGCTCACCAACTAGCGGGGGGGCCAATGAGCAGTTCTTC. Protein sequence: CASSPTSGGANEQFF.

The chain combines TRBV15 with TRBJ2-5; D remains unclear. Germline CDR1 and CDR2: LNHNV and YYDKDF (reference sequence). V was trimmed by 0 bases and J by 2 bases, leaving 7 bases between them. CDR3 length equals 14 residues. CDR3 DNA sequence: TGTGCCACCAGCAGAGACTTGGGGCAAGAGACCCAGTACTTC. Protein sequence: CATSRDLGQETQYF.

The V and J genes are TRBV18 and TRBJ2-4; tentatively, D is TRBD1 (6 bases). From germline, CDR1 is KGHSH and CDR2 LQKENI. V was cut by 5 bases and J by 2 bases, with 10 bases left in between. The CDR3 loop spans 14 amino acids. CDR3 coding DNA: TGTGCCAGCTCATCCGACAGGCCCAAAAACATTCAGTACTTC. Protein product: CASSSDRPKNIQYF.

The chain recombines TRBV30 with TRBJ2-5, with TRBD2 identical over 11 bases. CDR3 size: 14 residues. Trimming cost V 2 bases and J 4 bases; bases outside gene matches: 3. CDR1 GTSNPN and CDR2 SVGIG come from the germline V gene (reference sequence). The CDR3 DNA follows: TGTGCCTGGAGTCCTGGACTAGCGGGAGAGACCCAGTACTTC. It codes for CAWSPGLAGETQYF.

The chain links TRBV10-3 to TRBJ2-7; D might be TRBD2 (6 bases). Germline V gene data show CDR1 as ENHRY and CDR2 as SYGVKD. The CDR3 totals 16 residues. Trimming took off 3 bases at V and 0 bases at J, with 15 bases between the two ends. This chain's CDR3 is CAISEGETRRSYEQYF. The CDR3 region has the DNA TGTGCCATCAGTGAAGGTGAGACTAGGCGCTCCTACGAGCAGTACTTC.

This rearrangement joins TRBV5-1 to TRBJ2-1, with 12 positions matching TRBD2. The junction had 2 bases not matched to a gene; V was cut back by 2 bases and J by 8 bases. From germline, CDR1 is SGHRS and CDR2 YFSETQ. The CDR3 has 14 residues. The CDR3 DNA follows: TGCGCCAGCAGCTTCACTAGCGGGGGGCATGAGCAGTTCTTC. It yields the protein CASSFTSGGHEQFF.

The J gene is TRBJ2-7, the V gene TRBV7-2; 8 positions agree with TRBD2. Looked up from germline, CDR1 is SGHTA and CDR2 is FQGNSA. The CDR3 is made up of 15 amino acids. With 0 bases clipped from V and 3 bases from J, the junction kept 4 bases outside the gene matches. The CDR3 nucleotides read TGTGCCAGCAGCTTAGCCGGGCGGGAGGTCTACGAGCAGTACTTC. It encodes CASSLAGREVYEQYF.

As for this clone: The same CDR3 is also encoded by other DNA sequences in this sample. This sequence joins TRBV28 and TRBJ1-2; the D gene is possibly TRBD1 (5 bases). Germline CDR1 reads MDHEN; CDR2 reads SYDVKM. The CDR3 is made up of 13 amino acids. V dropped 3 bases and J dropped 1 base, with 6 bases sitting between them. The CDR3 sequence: CASSFGGNYGYTF. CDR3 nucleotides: TGTGCCAGCAGTTTCGGGGGTAACTATGGCTACACCTTC.

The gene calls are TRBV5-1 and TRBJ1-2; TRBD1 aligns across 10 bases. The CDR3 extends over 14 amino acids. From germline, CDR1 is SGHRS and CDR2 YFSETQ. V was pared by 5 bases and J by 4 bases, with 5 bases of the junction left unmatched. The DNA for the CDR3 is TGCGCCAGCAGTGACAGGGGGCGCTTCTATGGCTACACCTTC. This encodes CASSDRGRFYGYTF.

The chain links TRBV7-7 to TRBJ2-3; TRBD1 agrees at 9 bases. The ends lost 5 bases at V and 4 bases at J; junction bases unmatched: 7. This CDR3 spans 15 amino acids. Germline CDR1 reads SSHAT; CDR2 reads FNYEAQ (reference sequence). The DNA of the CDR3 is TGTGCCAGCAGCCTCGGGACAGGGAGATCAGATACGCAGTATTTT. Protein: CASSLGTGRSDTQYF.

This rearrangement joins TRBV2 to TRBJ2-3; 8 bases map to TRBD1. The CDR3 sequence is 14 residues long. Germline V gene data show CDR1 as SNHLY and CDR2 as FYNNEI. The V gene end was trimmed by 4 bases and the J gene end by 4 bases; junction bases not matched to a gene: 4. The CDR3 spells CASSGGTGSDTQYF. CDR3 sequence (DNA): TGTGCCAGCAGTGGGGGGACAGGCTCAGATACGCAGTATTTT.

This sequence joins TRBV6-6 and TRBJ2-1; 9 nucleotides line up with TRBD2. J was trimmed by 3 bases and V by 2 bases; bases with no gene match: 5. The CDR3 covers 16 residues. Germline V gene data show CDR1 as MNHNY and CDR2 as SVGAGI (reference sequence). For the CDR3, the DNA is TGTGCCAGCAGTTACACGGGAGCGGGGGGCTACAATGAGCAGTTCTTC. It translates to CASSYTGAGGYNEQFF.

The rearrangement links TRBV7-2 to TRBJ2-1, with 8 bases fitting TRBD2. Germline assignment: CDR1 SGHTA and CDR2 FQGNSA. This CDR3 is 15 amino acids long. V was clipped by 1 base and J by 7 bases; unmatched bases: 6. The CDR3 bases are TGTGCCAGCAGCTTAGACGGGAGGGCCCCTAATGAGCAGTTCTTC. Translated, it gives CASSLDGRAPNEQFF.

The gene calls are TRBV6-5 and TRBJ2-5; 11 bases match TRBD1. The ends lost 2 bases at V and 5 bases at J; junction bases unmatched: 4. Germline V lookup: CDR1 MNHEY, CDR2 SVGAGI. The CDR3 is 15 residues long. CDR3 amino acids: CASSYGTGGGETQYF. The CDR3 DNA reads TGTGCCAGCAGTTACGGGACAGGGGGAGGTGAGACCCAGTACTTC.

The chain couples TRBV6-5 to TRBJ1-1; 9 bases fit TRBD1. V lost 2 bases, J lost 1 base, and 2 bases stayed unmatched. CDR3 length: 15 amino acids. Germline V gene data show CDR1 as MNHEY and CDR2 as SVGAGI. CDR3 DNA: TGTGCCAGCAGTTACGGGGGACAGGGGAACACTGAAGCTTTCTTT. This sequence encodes CASSYGGQGNTEAFF.

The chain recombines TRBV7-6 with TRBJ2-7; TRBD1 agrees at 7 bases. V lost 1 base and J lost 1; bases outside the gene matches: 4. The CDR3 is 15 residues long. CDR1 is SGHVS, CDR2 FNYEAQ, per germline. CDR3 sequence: CASSLGAGGSYEQYF. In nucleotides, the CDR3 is TGTGCCAGCAGCTTAGGGGCAGGGGGATCCTACGAGCAGTACTTC.

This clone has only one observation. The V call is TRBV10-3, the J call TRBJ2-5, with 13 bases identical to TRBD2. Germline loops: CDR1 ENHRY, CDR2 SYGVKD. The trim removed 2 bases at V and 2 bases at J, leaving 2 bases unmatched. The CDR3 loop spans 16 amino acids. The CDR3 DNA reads TGTGCCATCAGTGAGCCGACTAGCGGGGGGCAAGAGACCCAGTACTTC. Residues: CAISEPTSGGQETQYF.

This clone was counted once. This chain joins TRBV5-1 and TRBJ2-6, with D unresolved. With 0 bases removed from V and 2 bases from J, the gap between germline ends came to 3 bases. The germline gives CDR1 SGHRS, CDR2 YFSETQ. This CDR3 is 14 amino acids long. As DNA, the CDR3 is TGCGCCAGCAGCTTGGCGCCTGGGGCCAACGTCCTGACTTTC. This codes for CASSLAPGANVLTF.